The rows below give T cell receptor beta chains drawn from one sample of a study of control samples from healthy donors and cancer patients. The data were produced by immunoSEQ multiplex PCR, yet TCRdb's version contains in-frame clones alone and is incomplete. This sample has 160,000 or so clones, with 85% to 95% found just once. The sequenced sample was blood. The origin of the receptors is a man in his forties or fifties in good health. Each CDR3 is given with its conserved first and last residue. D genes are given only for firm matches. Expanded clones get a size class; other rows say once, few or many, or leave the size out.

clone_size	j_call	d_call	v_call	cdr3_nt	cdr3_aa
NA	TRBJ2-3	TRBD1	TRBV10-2	TGCGCCAGCAGGGCCGGGACAGGAGATACGCAGTATTTT	CASRAGTGDTQYF
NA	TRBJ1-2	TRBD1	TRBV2	TGTGCCAGCACTCCACCGGGACAGACCTATGGCTACACCTTC	CASTPPGQTYGYTF
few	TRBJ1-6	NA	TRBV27	TGTGCCAGCAGTTATTATCCGGGGGGCTCCTATAATTCACCCCTCCACTTT	CASSYYPGGSYNSPLHF
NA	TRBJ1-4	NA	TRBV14	TGTGCCAGCAGCCCGCGGGCTAATGAAAAACTGTTTTTT	CASSPRANEKLFF
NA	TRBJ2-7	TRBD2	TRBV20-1	TGCAGTGCTAGTAGGACTAGCGGGAGCTCCGAGCAGTACTTC	CSASRTSGSSEQYF
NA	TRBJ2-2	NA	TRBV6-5	TGTGCCAGCAGTTACGTCAGGCCACCGAACACCGGGGAGCTGTTTTTT	CASSYVRPPNTGELFF
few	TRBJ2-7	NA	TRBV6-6	TGTGCCAGCAGGGGCCCGGGATCCTACGAGCAGTACTTC	CASRGPGSYEQYF
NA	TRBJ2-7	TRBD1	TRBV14	TGTGCCAGCAGCCAGTCCAGGGGGCCCTACGAGCAGTACTTC	CASSQSRGPYEQYF
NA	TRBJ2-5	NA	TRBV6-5	TGTGCCAGCAGCTACTTGTCGAGTTGGGAGACCCAGTACTTC	CASSYLSSWETQYF
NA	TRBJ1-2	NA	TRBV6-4	TGTGCCAGCAGCCCCCGGGGGAACAGGGTAGGCTACACCTTC	CASSPRGNRVGYTF
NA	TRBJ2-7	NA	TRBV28	TGTGCCAGCAGTCCCCTATCGTTGAGCTCCTACGAGCAGTACTTC	CASSPLSLSSYEQYF
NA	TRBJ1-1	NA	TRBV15	TGTGCCACCAGCAGAGAACACACCTTCACTGAAGCTTTCTTT	CATSREHTFTEAFF
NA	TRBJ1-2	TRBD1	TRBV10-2	TGCGCCAGCAGCATGGACAGGGACAATGGCTACACCTTC	CASSMDRDNGYTF
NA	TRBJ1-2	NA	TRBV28	TGTGCCAGCAGTGCCGTCCTCCCCCGGGGGGATGAAGTCCGGAGGACCTTC	CASSAVLPRGDEVRRTF
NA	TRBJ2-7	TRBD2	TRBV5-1	TGCGCCAGCAGCTTGGGGGGGACTAGCGGGACCTACGAGCAGTACTTC	CASSLGGTSGTYEQYF
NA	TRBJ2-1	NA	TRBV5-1	TGCGCCAGCAGCTTGGACCAGGGGGGGAATTTGGGTGAGCAGTTCTTC	CASSLDQGGNLGEQFF
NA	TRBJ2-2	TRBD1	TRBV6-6	TGTGCCAGCAGCTCCAAAGGGACAGGGGGAACCGGGGAGCTGTTTTTT	CASSSKGTGGTGELFF
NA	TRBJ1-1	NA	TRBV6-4	TGTGCCAGCAGGATGGGACAGAACACTGAAGCTTTCTTT	CASRMGQNTEAFF
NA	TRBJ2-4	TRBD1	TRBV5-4	TGTGCCAGCAGTTTACAGGGGGCAGGAAACATTCAGTACTTC	CASSLQGAGNIQYF
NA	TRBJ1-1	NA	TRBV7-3	TGTGCCAGCAGCTTATACGCAGAGAACACTGAAGCTTTCTTT	CASSLYAENTEAFF
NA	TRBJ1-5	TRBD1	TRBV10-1	TGCGCCAGCAGTGAGTCATTGACAGGGGAGGAGCAGCCCCAGCATTTT	CASSESLTGEEQPQHF
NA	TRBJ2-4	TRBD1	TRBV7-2	TGTGCCAGCAGTCCCACAGGGGTGGCCAAAAACATTCAGTACTTC	CASSPTGVAKNIQYF